The 14 T cell receptor beta chains below come from one sample, sequenced in a study of CD8+ T cells in alopecia areata. The sample's treatment: oral pan-JAK inhibitor, 5-10 mg twice daily. Once RNA had been extracted, it was reverse transcribed into cDNA to act as the sequencing template. Method: immunoSEQ multiplex PCR; TCRdb's copy keeps in-frame clones and lacks some. The profile shows about 190,000 clones, 60% of them singletons. The sample in question was CD4+ T cells sorted from blood, obtained at week 4, from a patient treated with tofacitinib. The receptors stem from a human donor with alopecia areata.

The gene calls are TRBV10-3 and TRBJ1-5, with D tentatively TRBD1 (6 bases). V shed 3 bases and J shed 10 bases, with 13 bases lying between them. Germline CDR1 is ENHRY and CDR2 is SYGVKD. The CDR3 is 13 amino acids. The CDR3 loop is CAISETGTLPQHF. The CDR3 DNA is TGTGCCATCAGTGAAACAGGGACTCTCCCCCAGCATTTT.

The gene calls are TRBV29-1 and TRBJ2-5; D not certain. Germline V gives CDR1 SQVTM, CDR2 ANQGSEA. Trimming removed 6 bases from V and 6 bases from J, with 11 bases in between. The CDR3 runs 11 residues. The CDR3: CSVHLRQTQYF. The CDR3 region has the DNA TGCAGCGTCCACCTGCGGCAGACCCAGTACTTC.

The chain joins TRBV11-2 to TRBJ2-7; D might be TRBD1 or TRBD2, each matching 5 bases. V was shortened by 4 bases and J by 12 bases, with 22 bases between the two germline ends. CDR3 length equals 14 residues. The germline V gene has CDR1 SGHAT and CDR2 FQNNGV. The CDR3 is CASSSPKGWGMVYF. In DNA form, the CDR3 reads TGTGCCAGCAGCTCACCAAAGGGGTGGGGGATGGTGTACTTC.

A few counts support this clone. J is TRBJ1-2 and V is TRBV7-2; the D is unclear. From germline, CDR1 is SGHTA and CDR2 FQGNSA. This CDR3 contains 18 residues. The V and J ends lost 1 base and 3 bases respectively, with 21 bases between them. The DNA for the CDR3 is TGTGCCAGCAGCTTAGAAGAGACCGGCCGAGCGGTCCACTATGGCTACACCTTC. The encoded protein is CASSLEETGRAVHYGYTF.

The chain recombines TRBV30 with TRBJ2-7; D is possibly TRBD1 or TRBD2 (5 bases each). Trimming took off 3 bases at V and 4 bases at J, with 16 bases between the two ends. The CDR3 has 14 residues. In germline, CDR1 is GTSNPN, CDR2 SVGIG (reference sequence). The CDR3 loop reads CAWRTPGTKYEQYF. DNA of the CDR3: TGTGCCTGGAGAACCCCCGGGACCAAATACGAGCAGTACTTC.

In the case of this clone: The same CDR3 also results from other DNA sequences found in this sample. V usage is TRBV29-1 and J usage is TRBJ2-7; D remains unclear. This CDR3 contains 11 residues. CDR1 and CDR2 (germline): SQVTM, ANQGSEA. V lost 4 bases and J lost 1, with 5 bases in between. CDR3 nucleotides: TGCAGCGTTGGGTATTCCTACGAGCAGTACTTC. Residues: CSVGYSYEQYF.

The chain recombines TRBV10-3 with TRBJ2-2; TRBD2 matches at 13 bases. Germline CDR1 ENHRY, CDR2 SYGVKD. CDR3 length equals 17 residues. Trimming cost V 0 bases and J 7 bases; bases outside gene matches: 5. The CDR3 DNA sequence: TGTGCCATCAGTGAGTCCGGACTAGCGGGAGTTGTCGGGGAGCTGTTTTTT. Amino acids: CAISESGLAGVVGELFF.

CDR3 nucleotide sequence: TGCAGCGTGAATCCCCTAGCGGGGGCCTTGGAGACCCAGTACTTC. Translating it yields CSVNPLAGALETQYF. This chain connects TRBV29-1 to TRBJ2-5; 10 bases line up with TRBD2. Germline V gene data show CDR1 as SQVTM and CDR2 as ANQGSEA. The CDR3 runs to 15 residues. J gave up 5 bases and V 6 bases, and 12 bases lay outside the gene matches.

CDR3 residues: CASSPSSGVDTQYF. The CDR3 bases are TGTGCCAGCAGCCCCTCGAGCGGTGTTGATACGCAGTATTTT. This sequence joins TRBV2 and TRBJ2-3; the D gene is possibly TRBD2 (5 bases). The V gene lost 6 bases and the J gene lost 6 bases, with 16 bases spanning the gap. The CDR3 totals 14 residues. Germline-derived CDR1 and CDR2 are SNHLY and FYNNEI.

This clone was seen once. The chain links TRBV7-2 to TRBJ2-7; 11 nucleotides line up with TRBD2. Per germline, CDR1 SGHTA and CDR2 FQGNSA. Unmatched junction bases numbered 16, after V lost 2 bases and J lost 4 bases. This CDR3 region has 19 residues. The CDR3 spells CASSLKLALAGGSSYEQYF. DNA for the CDR3: TGTGCCAGCAGCTTAAAGCTGGCGCTAGCGGGAGGATCCTCATACGAGCAGTACTTC.

V is TRBV6-6 and J is TRBJ2-1; D is perhaps TRBD2 (6 bases). Trimming left V 1 base short and J 6 bases short, with 16 bases between. Germline-derived CDR1 and CDR2 are MNHNY and SVGAGI (reference sequence). The CDR3 extends over 16 amino acids. Written as DNA, the CDR3 is TGTGCCAGCAGTTACTTATCCGGAGGGTCGGGCAATGAGCAGTTCTTC. It is translated as CASSYLSGGSGNEQFF.

This clone has a handful of counts. V is TRBV18 and J is TRBJ2-1; D call uncertain. Germline V gene sequence: CDR1 KGHSH, CDR2 LQKENI. Trimming left V 3 bases short and J 5 bases short, with 8 bases between. The CDR3 extends over 13 amino acids. The CDR3 DNA is TGTGCCAGCTCACCGCGAGTGGACAATGAGCAGTTCTTC. Its translation: CASSPRVDNEQFF.

The chain is built from TRBV29-1 and TRBJ2-5, with D uncertain. The V end was cut by 6 bases, the J end by 5 bases, with 13 bases between. The CDR3 runs 12 residues. In germline, CDR1 is SQVTM, CDR2 ANQGSEA. The CDR3 region is CSVAGSRETQYF. In nucleotides, the CDR3 is TGCAGCGTAGCCGGGTCCAGGGAGACCCAGTACTTC.

This clone has just a few counts. Different DNA sequences within this sample yield the same CDR3. The chain links TRBV30 to TRBJ1-1; D remains unclear. The CDR3 consists of 12 residues. Trimming left V 4 bases short and J 7 bases short, with 13 bases between. The germline V gene has CDR1 GTSNPN and CDR2 SVGIG (reference sequence). The CDR3 DNA is TGTGCCTGGACATACCAATACGATGAAGCTTTCTTT. Protein: CAWTYQYDEAFF.